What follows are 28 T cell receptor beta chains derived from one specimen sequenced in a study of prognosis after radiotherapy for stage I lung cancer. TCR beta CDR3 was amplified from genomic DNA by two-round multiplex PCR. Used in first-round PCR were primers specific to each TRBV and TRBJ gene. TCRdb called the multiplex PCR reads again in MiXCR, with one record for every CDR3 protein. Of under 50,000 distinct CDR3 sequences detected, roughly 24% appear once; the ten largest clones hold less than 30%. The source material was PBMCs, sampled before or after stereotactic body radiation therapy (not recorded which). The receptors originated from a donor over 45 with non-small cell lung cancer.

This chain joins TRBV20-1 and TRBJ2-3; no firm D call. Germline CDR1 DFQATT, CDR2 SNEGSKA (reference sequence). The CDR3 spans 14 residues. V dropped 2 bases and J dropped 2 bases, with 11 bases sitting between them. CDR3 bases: TGCAGTGCTAGAAATTGGCGGCTCACAGATACGCAGTATTTT. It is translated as CSARNWRLTDTQYF.

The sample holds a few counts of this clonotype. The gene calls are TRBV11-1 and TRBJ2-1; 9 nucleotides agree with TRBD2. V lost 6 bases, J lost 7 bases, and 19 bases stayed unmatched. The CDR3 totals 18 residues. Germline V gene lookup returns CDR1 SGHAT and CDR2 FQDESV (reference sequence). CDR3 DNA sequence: TGTGCCAGCAGTTACCAGTGGGCTAGCGGGACTTCAGTTAATGAGCAGTTCTTC. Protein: CASSYQWASGTSVNEQFF.

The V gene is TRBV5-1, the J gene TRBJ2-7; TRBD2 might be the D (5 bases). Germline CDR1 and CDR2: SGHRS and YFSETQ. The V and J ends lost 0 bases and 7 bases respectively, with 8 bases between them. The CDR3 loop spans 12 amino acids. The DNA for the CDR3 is TGCGCCAGCAGCTTGGTAGGGAGAGAGCAGTACTTC. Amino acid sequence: CASSLVGREQYF.

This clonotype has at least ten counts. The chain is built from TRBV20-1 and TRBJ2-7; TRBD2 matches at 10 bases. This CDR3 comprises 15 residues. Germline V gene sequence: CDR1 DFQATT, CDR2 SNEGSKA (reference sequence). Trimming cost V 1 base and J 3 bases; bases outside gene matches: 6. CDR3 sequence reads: CSARVFPSGSYEQYF. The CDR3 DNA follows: TGCAGTGCTAGAGTGTTTCCTAGCGGGAGCTACGAGCAGTACTTC.

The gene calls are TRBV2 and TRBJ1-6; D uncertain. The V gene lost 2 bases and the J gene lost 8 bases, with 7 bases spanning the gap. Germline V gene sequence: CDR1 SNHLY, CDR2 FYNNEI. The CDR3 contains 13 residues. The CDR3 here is CASSEQNHSPLHF. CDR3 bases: TGTGCCAGCAGTGAACAGAATCATTCACCCCTCCACTTT.

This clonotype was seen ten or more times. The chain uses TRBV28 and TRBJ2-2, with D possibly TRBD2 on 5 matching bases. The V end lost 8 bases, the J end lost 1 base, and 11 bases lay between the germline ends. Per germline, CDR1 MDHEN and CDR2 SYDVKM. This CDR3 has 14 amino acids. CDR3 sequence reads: CASEGEQNTGELFF. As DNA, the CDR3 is TGTGCCAGCGAGGGCGAACAGAACACCGGGGAGCTGTTTTTT.

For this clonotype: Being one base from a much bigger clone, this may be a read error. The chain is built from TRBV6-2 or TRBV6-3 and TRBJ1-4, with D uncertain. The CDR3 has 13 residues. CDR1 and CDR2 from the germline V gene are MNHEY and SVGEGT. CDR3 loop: CASRGPTNQKLFF. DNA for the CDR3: TGTGCCAGCAGGGGTCCGACTAATCAAAAACTGTTTTTT.

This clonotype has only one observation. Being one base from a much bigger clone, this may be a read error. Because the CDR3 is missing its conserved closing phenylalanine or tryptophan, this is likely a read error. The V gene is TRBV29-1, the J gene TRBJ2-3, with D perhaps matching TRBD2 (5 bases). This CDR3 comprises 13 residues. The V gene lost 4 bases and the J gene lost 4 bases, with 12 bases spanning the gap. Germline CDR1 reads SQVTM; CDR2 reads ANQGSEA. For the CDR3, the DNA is TGCAGCGTTGTTTCCGGGGTTCCAGATACGCAGTATTCT. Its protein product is CSVVSGVPDTQYS.

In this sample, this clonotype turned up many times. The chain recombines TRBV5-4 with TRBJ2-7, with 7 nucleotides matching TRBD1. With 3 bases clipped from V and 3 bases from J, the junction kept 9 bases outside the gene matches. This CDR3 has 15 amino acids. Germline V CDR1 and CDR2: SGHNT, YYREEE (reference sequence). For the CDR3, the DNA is TGTGCCAGCAGCTCGACAGGGAATTCCCTCTACGAGCAGTACTTC. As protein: CASSSTGNSLYEQYF.

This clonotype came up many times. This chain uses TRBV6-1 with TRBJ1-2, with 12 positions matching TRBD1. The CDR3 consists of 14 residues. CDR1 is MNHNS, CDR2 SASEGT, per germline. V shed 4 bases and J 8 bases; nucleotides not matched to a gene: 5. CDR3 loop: CASSVGQGAGGYTF. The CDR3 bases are TGTGCCAGCAGTGTGGGACAGGGGGCCGGGGGCTACACCTTC.

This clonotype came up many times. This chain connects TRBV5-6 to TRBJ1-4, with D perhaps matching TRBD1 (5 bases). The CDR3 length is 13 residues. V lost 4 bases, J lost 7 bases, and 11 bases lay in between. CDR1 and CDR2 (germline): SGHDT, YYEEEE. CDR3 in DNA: TGTGCCAGCAGCGTGGGACGCTTTGAAAAACTGTTTTTT. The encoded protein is CASSVGRFEKLFF.

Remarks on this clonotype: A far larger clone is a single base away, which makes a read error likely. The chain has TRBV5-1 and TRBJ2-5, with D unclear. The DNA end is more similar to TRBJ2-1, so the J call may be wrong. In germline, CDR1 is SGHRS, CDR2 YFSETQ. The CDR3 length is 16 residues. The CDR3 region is CASSLSGPSLINEQFF. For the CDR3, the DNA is TGCGCCAGCAGCTTGTCCGGCCCCTCCCTAATCAATGAGCAGTTCTTC.

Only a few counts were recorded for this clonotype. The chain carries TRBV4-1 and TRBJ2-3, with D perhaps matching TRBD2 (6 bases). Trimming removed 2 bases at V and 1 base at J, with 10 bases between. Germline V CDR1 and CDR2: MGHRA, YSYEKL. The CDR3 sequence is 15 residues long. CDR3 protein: CASSQTGVRTDTQYF. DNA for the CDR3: TGCGCCAGCAGCCAAACGGGGGTCCGCACAGATACGCAGTATTTT.

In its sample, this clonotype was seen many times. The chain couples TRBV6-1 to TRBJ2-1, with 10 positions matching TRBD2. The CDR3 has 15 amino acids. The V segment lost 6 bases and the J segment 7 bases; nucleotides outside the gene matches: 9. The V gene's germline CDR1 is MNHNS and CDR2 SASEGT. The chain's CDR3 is CASSRPSGSRNEQFF. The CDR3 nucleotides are TGTGCCAGCAGCCGCCCTAGCGGGAGTCGTAATGAGCAGTTCTTC.

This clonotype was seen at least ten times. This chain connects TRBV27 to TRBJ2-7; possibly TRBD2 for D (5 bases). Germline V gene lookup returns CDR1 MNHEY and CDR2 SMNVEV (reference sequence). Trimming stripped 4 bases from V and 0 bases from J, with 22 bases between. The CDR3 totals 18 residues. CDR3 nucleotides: TGTGCCAGCAGTTATTATTCGGGGAGTGGTGGTGGCTCCTACGAGCAGTACTTC. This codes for CASSYYSGSGGGSYEQYF.

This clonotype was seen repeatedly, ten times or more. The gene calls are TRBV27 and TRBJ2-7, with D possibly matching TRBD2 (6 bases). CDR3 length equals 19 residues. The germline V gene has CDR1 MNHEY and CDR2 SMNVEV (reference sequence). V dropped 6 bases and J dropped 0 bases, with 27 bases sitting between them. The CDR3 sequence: CASSSLVAVIGGPSYEQYF. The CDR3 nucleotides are TGTGCCAGCAGCTCCCTAGTAGCTGTAATAGGAGGGCCCTCCTACGAGCAGTACTTC.

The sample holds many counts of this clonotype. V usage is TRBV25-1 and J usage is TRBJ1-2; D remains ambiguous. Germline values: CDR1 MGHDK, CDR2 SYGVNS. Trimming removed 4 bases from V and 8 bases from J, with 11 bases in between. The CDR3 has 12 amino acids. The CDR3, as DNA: TGTGCCAGCAGTGTAGACGGGTGGGGCTACACCTTC. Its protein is CASSVDGWGYTF.

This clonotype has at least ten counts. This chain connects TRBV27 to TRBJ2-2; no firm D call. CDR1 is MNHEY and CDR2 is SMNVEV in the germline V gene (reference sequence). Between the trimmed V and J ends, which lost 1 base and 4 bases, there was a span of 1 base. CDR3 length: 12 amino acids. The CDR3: CASSLFTGELFF. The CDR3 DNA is TGTGCCAGCAGTTTATTCACCGGGGAGCTGTTTTTT.

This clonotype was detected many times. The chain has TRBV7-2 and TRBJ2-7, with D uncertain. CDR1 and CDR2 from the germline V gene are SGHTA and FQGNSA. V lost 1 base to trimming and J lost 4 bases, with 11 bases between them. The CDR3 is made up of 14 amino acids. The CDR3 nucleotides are TGTGCCAGCAGCTTAGGCCCTTTAGGGTACGAGCAGTACTTC. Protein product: CASSLGPLGYEQYF.

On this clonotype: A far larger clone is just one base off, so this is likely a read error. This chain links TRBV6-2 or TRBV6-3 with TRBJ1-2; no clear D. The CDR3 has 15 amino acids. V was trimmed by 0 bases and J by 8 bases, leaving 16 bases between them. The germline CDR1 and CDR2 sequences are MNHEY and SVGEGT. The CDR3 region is CASSYSIWASGGYTF. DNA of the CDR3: TGTGCCAGCAGTTACTCGATCTGGGCGTCGGGGGGCTACACCTTC.

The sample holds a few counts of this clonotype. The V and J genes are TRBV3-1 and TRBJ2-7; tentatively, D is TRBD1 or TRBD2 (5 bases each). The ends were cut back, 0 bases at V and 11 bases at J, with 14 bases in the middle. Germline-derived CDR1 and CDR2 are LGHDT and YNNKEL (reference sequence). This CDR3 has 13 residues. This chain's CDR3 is CASSQDRGREKYF. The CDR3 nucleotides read TGTGCCAGCAGCCAAGACCGAGGCAGGGAGAAGTACTTC.

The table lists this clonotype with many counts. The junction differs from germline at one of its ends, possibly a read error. CDR3 bases: TGTGCCAGCAGCCCGCGAAATGGGCAGAACAAGGAGCAGTTCTTC. Translation: CASSPRNGQNKEQFF. V is TRBV9 and J is TRBJ2-1; no reliable D call. The germline V gene has CDR1 SGDLS and CDR2 YYNGEE. CDR3 size: 15 residues.

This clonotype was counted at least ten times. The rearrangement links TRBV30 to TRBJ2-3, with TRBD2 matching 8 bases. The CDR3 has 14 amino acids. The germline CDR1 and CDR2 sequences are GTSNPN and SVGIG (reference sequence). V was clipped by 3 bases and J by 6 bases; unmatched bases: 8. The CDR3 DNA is TGTGCCTGGAGGGTAGGACTAGCCGGCGATACGCAGTATTTT. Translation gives CAWRVGLAGDTQYF.

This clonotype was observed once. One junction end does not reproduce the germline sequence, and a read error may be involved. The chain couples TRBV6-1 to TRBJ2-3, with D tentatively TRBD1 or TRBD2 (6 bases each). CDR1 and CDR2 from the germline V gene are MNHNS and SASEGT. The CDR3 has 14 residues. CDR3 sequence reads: CGGARTAVTDKQYF. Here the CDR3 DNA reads TGTGGCGGGGCTCGGACAGCAGTCACAGATAAGCAGTATTTT.

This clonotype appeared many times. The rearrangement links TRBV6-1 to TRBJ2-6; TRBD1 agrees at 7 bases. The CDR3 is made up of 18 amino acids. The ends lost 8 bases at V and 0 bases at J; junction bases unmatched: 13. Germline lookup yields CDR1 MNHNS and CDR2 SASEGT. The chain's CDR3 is CASCLSGTAHSGANVLTF. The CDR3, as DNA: TGTGCCAGCTGCCTTTCCGGGACAGCTCACTCTGGGGCCAACGTCCTGACTTTC.

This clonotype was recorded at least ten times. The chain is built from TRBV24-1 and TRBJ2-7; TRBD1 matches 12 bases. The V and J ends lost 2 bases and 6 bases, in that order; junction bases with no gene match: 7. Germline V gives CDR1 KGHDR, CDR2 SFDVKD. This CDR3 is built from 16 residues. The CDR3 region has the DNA TGTGCCACCAGTGATTCCCGTGGGGGACAGGGGGCCGAGCAGTACTTC. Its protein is CATSDSRGGQGAEQYF.

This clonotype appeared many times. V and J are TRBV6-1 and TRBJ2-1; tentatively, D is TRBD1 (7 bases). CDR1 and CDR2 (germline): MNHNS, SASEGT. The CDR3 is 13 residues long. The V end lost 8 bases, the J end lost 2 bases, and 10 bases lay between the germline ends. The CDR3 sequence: CASGGTAYNEQFF. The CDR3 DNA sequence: TGTGCCAGCGGAGGGACAGCCTACAATGAGCAGTTCTTC.

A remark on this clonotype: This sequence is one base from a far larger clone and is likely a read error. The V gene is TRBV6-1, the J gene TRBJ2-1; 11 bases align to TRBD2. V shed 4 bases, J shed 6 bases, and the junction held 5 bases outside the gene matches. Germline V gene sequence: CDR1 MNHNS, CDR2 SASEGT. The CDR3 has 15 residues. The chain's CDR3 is CASSVSGGAVNEQFF. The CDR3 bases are TGTGCCAGCAGTGTTAGCGGGGGGGCAGTCAATGAGCAGTTCTTC.